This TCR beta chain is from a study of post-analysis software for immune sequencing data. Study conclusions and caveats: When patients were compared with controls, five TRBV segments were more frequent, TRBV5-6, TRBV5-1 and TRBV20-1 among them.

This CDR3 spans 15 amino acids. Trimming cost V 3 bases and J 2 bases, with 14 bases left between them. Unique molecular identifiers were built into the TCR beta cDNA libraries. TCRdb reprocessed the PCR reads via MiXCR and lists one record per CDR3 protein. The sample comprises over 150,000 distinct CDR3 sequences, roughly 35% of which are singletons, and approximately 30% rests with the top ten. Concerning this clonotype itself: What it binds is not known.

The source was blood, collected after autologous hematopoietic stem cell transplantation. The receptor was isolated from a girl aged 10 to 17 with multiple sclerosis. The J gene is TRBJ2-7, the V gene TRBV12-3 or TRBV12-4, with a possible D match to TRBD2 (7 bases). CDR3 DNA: TGTGCCAGCAGTTTCGGGGGGCCGGGTCCCTACGAGCAGTACTTC. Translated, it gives CASSFGGPGPYEQYF.